This T cell receptor beta chain emerged from a study of shared clonotypes between healthy human individuals. Study-wide results and limits: Estimated richness values were generally larger in naive subsets than in memory subsets. The sole specimen, blood, was sampled, and tissue repertoires likely differ.

Original processing methods: ImmunoSEQ supplied junction-only sequences lacking quality scores, so filtering was different. TCRdb keeps only in-frame clones here, not all; method: immunoSEQ multiplex PCR. V and J calls and clone size are given by that table; D and trimming were obtained from the DNA. The sample includes roughly 760,000 clones, around 72% of them seen just once. On this clone: The antigen is not known. The identical CDR3 is also encoded by other nucleotide sequences in the sample.

The origin of this receptor is a woman in her twenties or thirties in good health. Source material: memory CD4+ T cells sorted from blood. Regarding subset: CD45RA-negative fraction.

Written as DNA, the CDR3 is TGTGCCAGCAGTGTACAGGGTAACTATGGCTACACCTTC. Encoded protein: CASSVQGNYGYTF. The rearrangement links TRBV6-1 to TRBJ1-2, with D maybe TRBD1 (6 bases). With 4 bases removed from V and 1 base from J, the gap between germline ends came to 7 bases. From germline, CDR1 is MNHNS and CDR2 SASEGT. The CDR3 contains 13 residues.